Listed below are T cell receptor beta chains from one sample, sequenced in a study of T cell repertoires in cytomegalovirus infection. Their specific antigens are unknown. TCRdb used MiXCR to reprocess the reads, holding one entry per CDR3 protein. This table has nearly 700,000 distinct CDR3 sequences, roughly 33% appearing once. The sample was cultured PBMCs, taken from culture after CMV antigen stimulation. The receptor source for this set is a human donor in good health (CMV status not recorded). Some clones in this sample may be carry-over from other donors' samples. The conserved cysteine and the conserved F or W are not part of the CDR3 here.

j_call	v_call	cdr3_aa
TRBJ1-1	TRBV7-6	ASSLGGKGMDTEAF
TRBJ2-1	TRBV4-3	ASSQDGLAGGGSYNEQF
TRBJ2-2	TRBV6-1	ASTQFGGNTGELF
TRBJ2-3	TRBV7-8	ASRTGNTDTQY
TRBJ2-1	TRBV27	ASSISGGIYNEQF
TRBJ1-1	TRBV11-2	ASRSTRGLGTEAF
TRBJ1-1	TRBV6-5	ASSYYMNTEAF
TRBJ1-3	TRBV7-2	ASTRQGDTIY
TRBJ2-3	TRBV27	ASSHQWEDTQY
TRBJ1-1	TRBV7-2	ASSLALYAEAF
TRBJ2-3	TRBV7-9	ASSFTGEGLDTQY
TRBJ2-7	TRBV19	ASMPGGTYYEQY
TRBJ2-7	TRBV7-2	ASSRPFAGLYEQY
TRBJ2-1	TRBV3-1	ASSQSVTTRLEQF
TRBJ2-4	TRBV7-2	ASSLARSNIQY
TRBJ1-2	TRBV18	ASSPTRTDYGYT
TRBJ1-1	TRBV7-2	ASSFRGRNTEAF
TRBJ1-4	TRBV29-1	SPGGQVGWGEKLF
TRBJ1-3	TRBV5-1	ASSKGQPAGNTIY
TRBJ2-3	TRBV7-6	ASSISSGTLTDTQY
TRBJ2-5	TRBV5-1	ASSLSVRETQY
TRBJ1-1	TRBV12-3/TRBV12-4	ASRGQDDMNTEAF
TRBJ1-5	TRBV19	ASSIRGDQPQH
TRBJ1-1	TRBV7-9	ASSLETGLYGVNTEAF
TRBJ2-2	TRBV12-3/TRBV12-4	ASSFRVDGELF